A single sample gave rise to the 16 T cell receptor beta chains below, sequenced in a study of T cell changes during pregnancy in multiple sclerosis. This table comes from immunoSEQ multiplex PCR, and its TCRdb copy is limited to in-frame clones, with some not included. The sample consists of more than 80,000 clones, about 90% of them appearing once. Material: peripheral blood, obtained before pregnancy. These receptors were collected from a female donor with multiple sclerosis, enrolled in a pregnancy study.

CDR3 region: CAWEGLRETQYF. CDR3 bases: TGTGCCTGGGAGGGACTTCGGGAGACCCAGTACTTC. V gene TRBV30 combines with J gene TRBJ2-5, with D possibly being TRBD2 (6 bases). Germline lookup yields CDR1 GTSNPN and CDR2 SVGIG (reference sequence). The CDR3 runs to 12 residues. Trimming shortened V by 5 bases and J by 5 bases, and 12 bases separated the two germline ends.

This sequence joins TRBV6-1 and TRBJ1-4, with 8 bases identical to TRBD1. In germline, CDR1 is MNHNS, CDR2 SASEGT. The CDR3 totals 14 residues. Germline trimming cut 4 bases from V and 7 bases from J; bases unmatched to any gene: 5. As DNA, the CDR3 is TGTGCCAGCAGTGTGACAGGGGTCCTTGAAAAACTGTTTTTT. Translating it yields CASSVTGVLEKLFF.

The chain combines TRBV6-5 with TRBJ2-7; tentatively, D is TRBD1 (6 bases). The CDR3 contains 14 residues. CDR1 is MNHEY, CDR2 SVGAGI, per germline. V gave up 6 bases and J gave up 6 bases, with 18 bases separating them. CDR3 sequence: CASRRPLDRIEQYF. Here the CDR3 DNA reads TGTGCCAGCAGACGCCCCTTAGACAGGATCGAGCAGTACTTC.

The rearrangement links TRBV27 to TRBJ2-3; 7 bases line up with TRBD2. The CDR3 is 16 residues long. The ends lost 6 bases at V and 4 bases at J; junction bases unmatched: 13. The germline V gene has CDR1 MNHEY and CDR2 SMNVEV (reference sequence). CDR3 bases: TGTGCCAGCAGACAGTTTAGCGGGCCTAACCCAGATACGCAGTATTTT. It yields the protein CASRQFSGPNPDTQYF.

CDR3 in amino acids: CASGETSFKTDTQYF. The CDR3 DNA sequence: TGTGCCAGCGGAGAGACTAGCTTTAAGACAGATACGCAGTATTTT. The chain recombines TRBV6-5 with TRBJ2-3, with 7 positions matching TRBD2. V lost 8 bases to trimming and J lost 3 bases; unmatched junction nucleotides: 11. Germline lookup yields CDR1 MNHEY and CDR2 SVGAGI. The CDR3 has 15 amino acids.

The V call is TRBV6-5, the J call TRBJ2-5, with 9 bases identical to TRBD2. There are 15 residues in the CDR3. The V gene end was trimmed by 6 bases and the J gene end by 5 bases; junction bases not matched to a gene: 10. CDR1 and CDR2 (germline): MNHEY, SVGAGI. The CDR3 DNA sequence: TGTGCCAGCAGCTATAGCGGGAGCCCCGGGGAGACCCAGTACTTC. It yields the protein CASSYSGSPGETQYF.

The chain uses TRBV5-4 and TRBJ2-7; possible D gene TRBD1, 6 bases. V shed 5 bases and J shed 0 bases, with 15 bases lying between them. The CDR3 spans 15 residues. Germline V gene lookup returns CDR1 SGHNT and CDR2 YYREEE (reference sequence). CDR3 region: CASSLTGFFSYEQYF. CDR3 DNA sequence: TGTGCCAGCAGTTTGACAGGTTTCTTCTCCTACGAGCAGTACTTC.

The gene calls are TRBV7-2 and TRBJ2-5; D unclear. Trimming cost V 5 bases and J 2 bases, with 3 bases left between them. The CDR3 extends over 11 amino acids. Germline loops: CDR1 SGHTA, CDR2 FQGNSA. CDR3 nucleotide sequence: TGTGCCAGCAGCCCTCAAGAGACCCAGTACTTC. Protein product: CASSPQETQYF.

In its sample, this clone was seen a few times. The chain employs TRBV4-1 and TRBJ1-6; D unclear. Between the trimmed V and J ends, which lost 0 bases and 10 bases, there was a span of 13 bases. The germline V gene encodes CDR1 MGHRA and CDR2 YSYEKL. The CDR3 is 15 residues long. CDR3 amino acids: CASSQDSGGRSPLHF. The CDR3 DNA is TGCGCCAGCAGCCAAGATTCCGGAGGTCGGTCACCCCTCCACTTT.

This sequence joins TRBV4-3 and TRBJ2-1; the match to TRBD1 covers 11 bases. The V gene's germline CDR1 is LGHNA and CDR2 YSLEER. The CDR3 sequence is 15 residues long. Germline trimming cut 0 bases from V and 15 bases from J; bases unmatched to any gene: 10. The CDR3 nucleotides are TGCGCCAGCAGCCAAGAAGTCGGTTCGGGACAGGGGGTGTTCTTC. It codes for CASSQEVGSGQGVFF.

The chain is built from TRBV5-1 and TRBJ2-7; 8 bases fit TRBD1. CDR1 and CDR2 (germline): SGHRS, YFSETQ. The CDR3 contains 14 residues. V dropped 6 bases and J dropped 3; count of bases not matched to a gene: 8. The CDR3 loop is CASTPDRVHYEQYF. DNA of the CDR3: TGCGCCAGCACTCCGGACAGGGTCCACTACGAGCAGTACTTC. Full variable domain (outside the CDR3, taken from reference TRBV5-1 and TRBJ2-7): KAGVTQTPRYLIKTRGQQVTLSCSPISGHRSVSWYQQTPGQGLQFLFEYFSETQRNKGNFPGRFSGRQFSNSRSEMNVSTLELGDSALYLCASTPDRVHYEQYFGPGTRLTVT.

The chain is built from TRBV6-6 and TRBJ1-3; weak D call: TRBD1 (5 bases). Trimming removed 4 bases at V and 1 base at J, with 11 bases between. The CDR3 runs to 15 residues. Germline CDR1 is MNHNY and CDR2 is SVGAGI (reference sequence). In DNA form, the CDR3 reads TGTGCCAGCAGTTCCACAGGTTCATCTGGAAACACCATATATTTT. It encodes CASSSTGSSGNTIYF.

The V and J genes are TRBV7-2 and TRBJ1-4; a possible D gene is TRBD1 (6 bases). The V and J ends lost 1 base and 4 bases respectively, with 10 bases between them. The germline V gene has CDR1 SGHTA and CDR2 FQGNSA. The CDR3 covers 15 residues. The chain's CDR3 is CASSLGRGFNEKLFF. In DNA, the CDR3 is TGTGCCAGCAGCTTAGGCAGGGGCTTTAATGAAAAACTGTTTTTT.

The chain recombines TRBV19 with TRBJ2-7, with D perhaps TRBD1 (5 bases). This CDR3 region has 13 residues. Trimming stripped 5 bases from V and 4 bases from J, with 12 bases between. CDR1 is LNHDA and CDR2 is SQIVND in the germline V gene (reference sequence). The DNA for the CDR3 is TGTGCCAGTAGTCGTAAACAGGAATACGAGCAGTACTTC. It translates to CASSRKQEYEQYF. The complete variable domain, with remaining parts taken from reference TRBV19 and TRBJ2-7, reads DGGITQSPKYLFRKEGQNVTLSCEQNLNHDAMYWYRQDPGQGLRLIYYSQIVNDFQKGDIAEGYSVSREKKESFPLTVTSAQKNPTAFYLCASSRKQEYEQYFGPGTRLTVT.

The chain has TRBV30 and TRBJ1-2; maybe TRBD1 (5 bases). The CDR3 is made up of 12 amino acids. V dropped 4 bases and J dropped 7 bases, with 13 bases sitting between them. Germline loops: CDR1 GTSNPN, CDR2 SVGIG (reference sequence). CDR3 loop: CAWNAGPGGYTF. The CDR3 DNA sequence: TGTGCCTGGAACGCAGGGCCTGGTGGCTACACCTTC.

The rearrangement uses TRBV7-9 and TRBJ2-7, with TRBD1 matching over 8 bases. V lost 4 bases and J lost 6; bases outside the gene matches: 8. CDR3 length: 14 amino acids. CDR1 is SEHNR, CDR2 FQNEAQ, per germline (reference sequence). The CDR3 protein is CASSSGQGKSEQYF. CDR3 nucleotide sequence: TGTGCCAGCAGCTCCGGACAGGGAAAATCCGAGCAGTACTTC.